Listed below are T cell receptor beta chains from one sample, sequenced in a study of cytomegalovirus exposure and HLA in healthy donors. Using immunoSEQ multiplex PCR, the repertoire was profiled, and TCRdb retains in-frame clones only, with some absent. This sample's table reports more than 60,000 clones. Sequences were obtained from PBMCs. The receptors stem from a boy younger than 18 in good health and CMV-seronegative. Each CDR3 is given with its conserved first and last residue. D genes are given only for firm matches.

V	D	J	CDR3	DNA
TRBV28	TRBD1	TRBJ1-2	CASSLPGQGYGYTF	TGTGCCAGCAGTCTACCGGGACAGGGGTATGGCTACACCTTC
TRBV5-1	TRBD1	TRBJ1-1	CASSLGDRDGTEAFF	TGCGCCAGCAGCTTGGGGGACAGGGACGGCACTGAAGCTTTCTTT
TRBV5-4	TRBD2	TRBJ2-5	CASSPAGGRETQYF	TGTGCCAGCAGCCCAGCGGGAGGACGGGAGACCCAGTACTTC
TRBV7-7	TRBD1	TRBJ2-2	CASSLGGQGAGGELFF	TGTGCCAGCAGCTTAGGAGGACAGGGGGCCGGCGGGGAGCTGTTTTTT
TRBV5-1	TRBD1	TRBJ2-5	CASSPFTGGQETQYF	TGCGCCAGCAGCCCTTTCACAGGGGGCCAAGAGACCCAGTACTTC
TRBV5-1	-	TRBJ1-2	CASSAGLPRGYTF	TGCGCCAGCAGTGCGGGACTCCCGCGAGGCTACACCTTC
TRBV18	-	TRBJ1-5	CASSVLGGDQPQHF	TGTGCCAGCTCCGTCCTAGGGGGGGATCAGCCCCAGCATTTT
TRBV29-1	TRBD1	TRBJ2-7	CSVEETGGAPYEQYF	TGCAGCGTTGAGGAGACAGGGGGCGCCCCCTACGAGCAGTACTTC
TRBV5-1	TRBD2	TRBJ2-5	CASSLGNSGARETQYF	TGCGCCAGCAGCCTTGGTAATAGCGGGGCCCGAGAGACCCAGTACTTC
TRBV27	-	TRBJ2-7	CASSLLSAPNEQYF	TGTGCCAGCAGTTTATTATCCGCGCCCAACGAGCAGTACTTC
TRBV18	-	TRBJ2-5	CASSFSTSGQETQYF	TGTGCCAGCTCATTCTCCACTAGTGGGCAAGAGACCCAGTACTTC
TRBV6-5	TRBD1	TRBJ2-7	CASRYRGTGKYEQYF	TGTGCCAGCAGGTATAGAGGGACAGGAAAATACGAGCAGTACTTC
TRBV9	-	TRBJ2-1	CASSYSGSSYNEQFF	TGTGCCAGCAGCTATAGCGGCAGCTCCTACAATGAGCAGTTCTTC
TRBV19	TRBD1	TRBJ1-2	CASRKGQAANYGYTF	TGTGCCAGTAGAAAAGGACAGGCGGCTAACTATGGCTACACCTTC
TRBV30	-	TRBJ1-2	CAFPEGGGRIRTF	TGTGCCTTTCCGGAGGGGGGGGGTAGGATTCGTACCTTC
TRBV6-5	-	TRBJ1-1	CASIRAGGLDTEAFF	TGTGCCAGCATCAGGGCCGGGGGGCTCGACACTGAAGCTTTCTTT
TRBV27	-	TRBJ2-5	CASSLGQGRSETQYF	TGTGCCAGCAGTTTAGGGCAGGGGCGATCAGAGACCCAGTACTTC
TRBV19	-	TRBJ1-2	CASSSTGSDTF	TGTGCCAGTAGTAGTACAGGGTCGGACACCTTC
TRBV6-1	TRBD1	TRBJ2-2	CASPRDRGLTGELFF	TGTGCCAGCCCGCGAGACAGGGGCCTCACCGGGGAGCTGTTTTTT
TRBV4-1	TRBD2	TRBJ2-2	CASSQGESGGTELFF	TGCGCCAGCAGCCAAGGAGAATCGGGGGGGACGGAGCTGTTTTTT
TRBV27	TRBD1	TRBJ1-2	CASSSGQFYGYTF	TGTGCCAGCAGTTCGGGACAGTTCTATGGCTACACCTTC
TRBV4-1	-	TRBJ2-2	CASSQVMLNTGELFF	TGCGCCAGCAGCCAAGTTATGTTGAACACCGGGGAGCTGTTTTTT
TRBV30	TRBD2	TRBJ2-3	CAIRRGGSVTDTQYF	TGTGCCATCAGGAGGGGCGGGAGCGTAACAGATACGCAGTATTTT
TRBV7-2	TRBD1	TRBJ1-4	CASSFGTGGEKLFF	TGTGCCAGCAGCTTTGGAACAGGGGGAGAAAAACTGTTTTTT
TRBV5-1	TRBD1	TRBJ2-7	CASRVTHRGPYEQYF	TGCGCCAGCAGAGTCACCCACAGGGGGCCCTACGAGCAGTACTTC
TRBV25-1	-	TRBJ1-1	CASSSTGTMNTEAFF	TGTGCCAGCAGTTCCACGGGGACAATGAACACTGAAGCTTTCTTT
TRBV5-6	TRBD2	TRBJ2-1	CASNQRGSGNEQFF	TGTGCCAGCAACCAGCGGGGGTCCGGCAATGAGCAGTTCTTC
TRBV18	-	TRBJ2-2	CASSQLLGDRFTGELFF	TGTGCCAGCTCACAACTTTTGGGAGACAGGTTCACCGGGGAGCTGTTTTTT
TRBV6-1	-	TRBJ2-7	CASSDRASSYEQYF	TGTGCCAGCAGTGACAGGGCGAGCTCCTACGAGCAGTACTTC
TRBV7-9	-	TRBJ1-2	CASSLKLQATANYGYTF	TGTGCCAGCAGCTTAAAGCTCCAGGCGACAGCGAACTATGGCTACACCTTC
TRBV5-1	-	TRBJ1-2	CASSDNPGTTNYGYTF	TGCGCCAGCAGCGACAACCCCGGGACAACGAACTATGGCTACACCTTC
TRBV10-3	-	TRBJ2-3	CAMAPGQSGTDTQYF	TGTGCCATGGCCCCCGGGCAGAGCGGAACAGATACGCAGTATTTT
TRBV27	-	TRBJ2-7	CASSFGSLSGEQYF	TGTGCCAGCAGTTTCGGGAGCCTCTCCGGAGAGCAGTACTTC
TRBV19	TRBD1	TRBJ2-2	CASRPPGQTTGELFF	TGTGCCAGTAGGCCCCCGGGACAGACCACCGGGGAGCTGTTTTTT
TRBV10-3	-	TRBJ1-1	CAISESGGRGEAFF	TGTGCCATCAGTGAGTCGGGCGGCCGGGGTGAAGCTTTCTTT
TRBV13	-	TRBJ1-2	CASGDTSLYGYTF	TGTGCCAGCGGGGACACCTCACTCTATGGCTACACCTTC
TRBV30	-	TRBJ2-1	CAWSVRWTDHNEQFF	TGTGCCTGGAGTGTCCGATGGACAGACCATAATGAGCAGTTCTTC
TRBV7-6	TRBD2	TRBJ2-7	CASSLGSGSSYEQYF	TGTGCCAGCAGCTTAGGTAGCGGGAGCTCCTACGAGCAGTACTTC
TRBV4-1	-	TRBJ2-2	CASSQDKRARGTGELFF	TGCGCCAGCAGCCAAGATAAACGGGCACGGGGGACCGGGGAGCTGTTTTTT
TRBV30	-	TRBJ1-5	CAWSGGVGNQPQHF	TGTGCCTGGAGTGGGGGAGTTGGCAATCAGCCCCAGCATTTT
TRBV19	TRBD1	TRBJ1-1	CASSIQVTGRNTEAFF	TGTGCCAGTAGTATACAAGTGACAGGGAGGAACACTGAAGCTTTCTTT
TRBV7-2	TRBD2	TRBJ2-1	CASSRSGLALSDEQFF	TGTGCCAGCAGCCGTAGTGGACTAGCGCTGTCGGATGAGCAGTTCTTC
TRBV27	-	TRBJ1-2	CASSLFATGTYGYTF	TGTGCCAGCAGTTTATTCGCTACAGGGACCTATGGCTACACCTTC
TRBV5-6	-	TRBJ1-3	CASSGGRDAGNTIYF	TGTGCCAGCAGCGGGGGGAGGGACGCTGGAAACACCATATATTTT
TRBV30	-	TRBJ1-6	CAWSTAGGISYNSPLHF	TGTGCCTGGAGTACGGCGGGGGGCATATCCTATAATTCACCCCTCCACTTT
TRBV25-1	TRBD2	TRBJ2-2	CASSRLAGGLNTGELFF	TGTGCCAGCAGCAGACTAGCGGGGGGCCTGAACACCGGGGAGCTGTTTTTT
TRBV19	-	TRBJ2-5	CASSITGKETQYF	TGTGCCAGTAGTATCACAGGAAAAGAGACCCAGTACTTC